These 27 T cell receptor beta chains were all obtained from the same sample, sequenced in a study of identical twins. TCRdb passed the 5' RACE reads through MiXCR, listing each CDR3 protein once. Of roughly 490,000 distinct CDR3 sequences in the sample, roughly an eighth are singletons; the top ten hold approximately 1%. The sample was also reused in another study, on yellow fever vaccine responses in identical twins.

Sequencing was performed on CD4+ T cells sorted from blood. Receptors were obtained from a woman aged 18-29 years in good health.

The chain employs TRBV4-2 and TRBJ2-3; D perhaps matches TRBD2 (6 bases). There are 18 residues in the CDR3. Per the germline V gene, CDR1 is LGHNA and CDR2 is YNFKEQ. Deletions cut 0 bases from V and 4 bases from J, with 20 bases between. CDR3 sequence: CASSQELPSDSRSDTQYF. The DNA of the CDR3 is TGTGCCAGCAGCCAAGAACTCCCTAGCGATTCCCGCTCAGATACGCAGTATTTT.

The gene calls are TRBV3-1 and TRBJ2-7; TRBD2 agrees at 13 bases. The ends lost 0 bases at V and 1 base at J; junction bases unmatched: 3. Germline V gene sequence: CDR1 LGHDT, CDR2 YNNKEL (reference sequence). This CDR3 has 17 residues. DNA for the CDR3: TGTGCCAGCAGCCAAGAAAGACTAGCGGGAGGATCCTACGAGCAGTACTTC. Translation: CASSQERLAGGSYEQYF.

This clonotype was detected only a few times. The chain combines TRBV7-2 with TRBJ1-2; D unresolved. Between the trimmed V and J ends, which lost 5 bases and 8 bases, there was a span of 24 bases. In germline, CDR1 is SGHTA, CDR2 FQGNSA. The CDR3 consists of 16 residues. CDR3 region: CASSAQRLTRLGGYTF. The CDR3 DNA reads as TGTGCCAGCAGCGCCCAAAGATTAACGCGATTAGGGGGCTACACCTTC.

The rearrangement joins TRBV10-2 to TRBJ2-3, with D tentatively TRBD2 (5 bases). This CDR3 has 17 residues. CDR1 is WSHSY, CDR2 SAAADI, per germline. V lost 3 bases to trimming and J lost 6 bases, with 22 bases between them. This CDR3 is CASSDFLQLLLADTQYF. CDR3 in DNA: TGCGCCAGCAGTGACTTCCTCCAACTACTCTTAGCGGATACGCAGTATTTT.

The rearrangement joins TRBV11-2 to TRBJ2-2, with D perhaps matching TRBD1 or TRBD2 (6 bases each). Trimming pared 5 bases from V and 5 bases from J, leaving 18 bases between. The CDR3 is made up of 16 amino acids. CDR1 and CDR2 from the germline V gene are SGHAT and FQNNGV. The CDR3 here is CASSQRGGMGTGELFF. CDR3 nucleotide sequence: TGTGCCAGCAGCCAAAGAGGGGGGATGGGAACCGGGGAGCTGTTTTTT.

In this sample, this clonotype turned up many times. This sequence joins TRBV28 and TRBJ2-7; D might be TRBD1 or TRBD2, each matching 5 bases. The CDR3 is 18 residues long. The ends were cut back, 6 bases at V and 2 bases at J, with 26 bases in the middle. Germline V gene data show CDR1 as MDHEN and CDR2 as SYDVKM. The CDR3 loop is CASRGLAGAPSSTYEQYF. DNA of the CDR3: TGTGCCAGCAGGGGTTTGGCCGGGGCCCCCTCCTCGACCTACGAGCAGTACTTC. Full variable domain (rest looked up from reference TRBV28 and TRBJ2-7): DVKVTQSSRYLVKRTGEKVFLECVQDMDHENMFWYRQDPGLGLRLIYFSYDVKMKEKGDIPEGYSVSREKKERFSLILESASTNQTSMYLCASRGLAGAPSSTYEQYFGPGTRLTVT.

This clonotype was recorded a few times. The rearrangement uses TRBV7-2 and TRBJ2-5, with 10 positions matching TRBD2. Germline CDR1 reads SGHTA; CDR2 reads FQGNSA. V dropped 3 bases and J dropped 7; count of bases not matched to a gene: 8. CDR3 length equals 15 residues. CDR3 in amino acids: CASSFLAGGTRTQYF. In DNA, the CDR3 is TGTGCCAGCAGCTTTTTAGCGGGGGGAACGAGGACCCAGTACTTC.

This clonotype was observed a handful of times. The chain's CDR3 is CASSAEGGSYNEQFF. CDR3 in DNA: TGTGCCAGCAGTGCGGAGGGGGGGTCCTACAATGAGCAGTTCTTC. The chain joins TRBV6-4 to TRBJ2-1; a weak D match, TRBD2 (7 bases). Trimming pared 4 bases from V and 1 base from J, leaving 11 bases between. Germline V gene lookup returns CDR1 MRHNA and CDR2 SNTAGT. The length of the CDR3 is 15 residues.

This clonotype was counted only a few times. V and J are TRBV15 and TRBJ2-7; D not certain. The germline gives CDR1 LNHNV, CDR2 YYDKDF (reference sequence). Trimming shortened V by 7 bases and J by 3 bases, and 19 bases separated the two germline ends. The CDR3 covers 15 residues. In DNA form, the CDR3 reads TGTGCCACCATGTCTATGGGATCGATAAACTACGAGCAGTACTTC. It translates to CATMSMGSINYEQYF.

V gene TRBV14 combines with J gene TRBJ2-7; the match to TRBD2 covers 10 bases. Per the germline V gene, CDR1 is SGHDN and CDR2 is FVKESK. Trimming took 5 bases from V and 3 from J; bases not matched to a gene: 7. This CDR3 region has 15 residues. CDR3 residues: CASSASGRALYEQYF. Here the CDR3 DNA reads TGTGCCAGCAGCGCAAGCGGGAGGGCCCTCTACGAGCAGTACTTC. The full variable domain, in which reference TRBV14 and TRBJ2-7 provide the parts outside the CDR3, is EAGVTQFPSHSVIEKGQTVTLRCDPISGHDNLYWYRRVMGKEIKFLLHFVKESKQDESGMPNNRFLAERTGGTYSTLKVQPAELEDSGVYFCASSASGRALYEQYFGPGTRLTVT.

This clonotype was seen more than once but under ten times. The chain couples TRBV20-1 to TRBJ2-7, with D tentatively TRBD2 (6 bases). The ends were cut back, 0 bases at V and 2 bases at J, with 11 bases in the middle. The CDR3 has 14 amino acids. Per germline, CDR1 DFQATT and CDR2 SNEGSKA (reference sequence). For the CDR3, the DNA is TGCAGTGCTAGAGATCGACTAGTTACCTACGAGCAGTACTTC. This gives the protein CSARDRLVTYEQYF.

This chain links TRBV5-6 with TRBJ2-1; maybe TRBD1 (5 bases). V lost 0 bases, J lost 9 bases, and 13 bases lay in between. Germline values: CDR1 SGHDT, CDR2 YYEEEE. The CDR3 is 14 residues long. The CDR3 spells CASSLVGEIGEQFF. DNA for the CDR3: TGTGCCAGCAGCTTGGTAGGGGAAATCGGTGAGCAGTTCTTC.

This clonotype showed up just a few times. An end of the junction does not agree with germline; a read error may underlie this. The V call is TRBV7-7, the J call TRBJ2-2, with 10 bases that match TRBD1. The CDR3 has 14 amino acids. Germline V gene data show CDR1 as SSHAT and CDR2 as FNYEAQ (reference sequence). The CDR3 sequence: CASRSGTGAGELFF. CDR3 bases: TGTGCTAGCAGGTCCGGGACAGGGGCCGGGGAGCTGTTTTTT.

The V gene is TRBV29-1, the J gene TRBJ2-6, with D unclear. Per the germline V gene, CDR1 is SQVTM and CDR2 is ANQGSEA. The CDR3 sequence is 14 residues long. Trimming stripped 4 bases from V and 1 base from J, with 8 bases between. The DNA of the CDR3 is TGCAGCGTTGTGATCGGGTCTGGGGCCAACGTCCTGACTTTC. Translation gives CSVVIGSGANVLTF.

With respect to this clonotype: A junction boundary mismatches the germline segment, possibly from a read error. The chain combines TRBV20-1 with TRBJ2-7; 12 bases are a match to TRBD2. Germline CDR1 DFQATT, CDR2 SNEGSKA (reference sequence). The CDR3 consists of 17 residues. The CDR3 loop is CSARAPSGRARSYEQYF. DNA for the CDR3: TGCAGCGCTAGAGCCCCTAGCGGGAGGGCCCGGTCCTACGAGCAGTACTTC.

The chain is built from TRBV7-2 and TRBJ1-2; weak D call: TRBD1 (5 bases). This CDR3 is 12 amino acids long. The germline gives CDR1 SGHTA, CDR2 FQGNSA. The V end was cut by 0 bases, the J end by 7 bases, with 6 bases between. The CDR3 region has the DNA TGTGCCAGCAGCTTAGCGGGGACTGGCTACACCTTC. This encodes CASSLAGTGYTF.

The V gene is TRBV4-2, the J gene TRBJ2-1; a possible D gene is TRBD2 (5 bases). Trimming took 4 bases from V and 8 from J, leaving 18 bases between them. The CDR3 has 15 residues. Germline V gives CDR1 LGHNA, CDR2 YNFKEQ. CDR3 nucleotides: TGTGCCAGCAGCCTTACTAGTAATATGGTCGATGAGCAGTTCTTC. Translating gives CASSLTSNMVDEQFF.

The chain couples TRBV6-2 or TRBV6-3 to TRBJ2-6, with TRBD2 matching 11 bases. There are 21 residues in the CDR3. Germline CDR1 and CDR2: MNHEY and SVGEGT. Trimming cost V 5 bases and J 2 bases; bases outside gene matches: 17. The CDR3 DNA reads as TGTGCCAGCAGTCACCGGGGCCTTGGGACTAGCGGTAAAACTGGGGCCAACGTCCTGACTTTC. This translates into CASSHRGLGTSGKTGANVLTF.

The V call is TRBV5-1, the J call TRBJ2-1, with D possibly matching TRBD2 (5 bases). The V end was cut by 0 bases, the J end by 7 bases, with 17 bases between. In germline, CDR1 is SGHRS, CDR2 YFSETQ. The CDR3 has 16 amino acids. Written as DNA, the CDR3 is TGCGCCAGCAGCTTGGTATCTCCAGGACTTCCAAATGAGCAGTTCTTC. Amino acids: CASSLVSPGLPNEQFF.

This clonotype was seen ten or more times. V and J are TRBV27 and TRBJ1-4, with TRBD1 matching 11 bases. Germline CDR1 reads MNHEY; CDR2 reads SMNVEV (reference sequence). The junction had 15 bases not matched to a gene; V was cut back by 6 bases and J by 0 bases. This CDR3 is built from 20 residues. DNA of the CDR3: TGTGCCAGCAGGCCATCAGGACAGGGGGCGCGTTCGGCAACTAATGAAAAACTGTTTTTT. It translates to CASRPSGQGARSATNEKLFF. Full variable domain (rest looked up from reference TRBV27 and TRBJ1-4): EAQVTQNPRYLITVTGKKLTVTCSQNMNHEYMSWYRQDPGLGLRQIYYSMNVEVTDKGDVPEGYKVSRKEKRNFPLILESPSPNQTSLYFCASRPSGQGARSATNEKLFFGSGTQLSVL.

This clonotype came up once. The chain carries TRBV4-2 and TRBJ2-7; 9 bases are a match to TRBD2. Looked up from germline, CDR1 is LGHNA and CDR2 is YNFKEQ. This CDR3 is 15 amino acids long. V dropped 4 bases and J dropped 3; count of bases not matched to a gene: 7. The CDR3 nucleotides are TGTGCCAGCAGCCCCGATAGCGGGAGTGACTACGAGCAGTACTTC. Its protein product is CASSPDSGSDYEQYF.

The V call is TRBV5-1, the J call TRBJ1-4, with D maybe TRBD1 (5 bases). The CDR3 loop spans 15 amino acids. Trimming pared 5 bases from V and 7 bases from J, leaving 18 bases between. CDR1 and CDR2 from the germline V gene are SGHRS and YFSETQ. The CDR3 is CASRPGGTSLEKLFF. The CDR3 DNA follows: TGCGCCAGCAGACCCGGAGGGACGTCTCTTGAAAAACTGTTTTTT.

The chain employs TRBV5-1 and TRBJ2-1; no clear D. Germline V gene data show CDR1 as SGHRS and CDR2 as YFSETQ. This CDR3 comprises 14 residues. Trimming shortened V by 0 bases and J by 5 bases, and 9 bases separated the two germline ends. Here the CDR3 reads CASSLVTANNEQFF. CDR3 coding DNA: TGCGCCAGCAGCTTGGTAACAGCAAACAATGAGCAGTTCTTC.

This clonotype was counted only a few times. Lacking the conserved final phenylalanine or tryptophan, this CDR3 likely reflects a read error. It is unclear where the CDR3 begins or ends on the DNA, so no DNA is shown, and the CDR3 is as TCRdb lists it. The chain links TRBV20-1 to TRBJ1-1. Germline CDR1 is DFQATT and CDR2 is SNEGSKA (reference sequence). The CDR3 numbers 10 amino acids, ends counted. The CDR3 protein is CSASDDFRVS.

The chain is built from TRBV10-2 and TRBJ2-1; 7 positions agree with TRBD2. The CDR3 extends over 17 amino acids. Germline CDR1 and CDR2: WSHSY and SAAADI. J gave up 3 bases and V 4 bases, and 12 bases lay outside the gene matches. Written as DNA, the CDR3 is TGCGCCAGCAGTGGCGCCTCGGGAGCGGGGAGCTACAATGAGCAGTTCTTC. Translating gives CASSGASGAGSYNEQFF.

This clonotype showed up just a few times. V is TRBV28 and J is TRBJ2-7; perhaps D is TRBD1 or TRBD2 (6 bases each). Trimming stripped 5 bases from V and 7 bases from J, with 18 bases between. Germline V gene lookup returns CDR1 MDHEN and CDR2 SYDVKM. This CDR3 has 14 amino acids. CDR3 nucleotide sequence: TGTGCCAGCAGTCCCGTGGGGGGCTCAGGAGAGCAGTACTTC. It yields the protein CASSPVGGSGEQYF.

This clonotype showed up just a few times. The rearrangement joins TRBV11-1 to TRBJ2-3; TRBD2 agrees at 10 bases. The CDR3 loop spans 18 amino acids. The trim removed 5 bases at V and 2 bases at J, leaving 13 bases unmatched. Germline CDR1 reads SGHAT; CDR2 reads FQDESV (reference sequence). CDR3 DNA sequence: TGTGCCAGCAGCCGGAGCCTAGGACTAGCGGTTTCCACAGATACGCAGTATTTT. It translates to CASSRSLGLAVSTDTQYF.